This note documents a single TCR beta chain sequence. Reverse transcription used about 0.5 to 1 ug RNA and random hexamers. It was immunoSEQ multiplex PCR that amplified TCR beta CDR3 across 54 Vbeta and 13 Jbeta. TCRdb re-derived calls from the immunoSEQ multiplex PCR reads in MiXCR, one entry per CDR3 protein. Of around 71,000 distinct CDR3 sequences listed, 96% are singletons. This specimen belongs to a study of CD8 T cells in Susac syndrome. The T cells that were sequenced for TCR beta were CD8+ and CD4+ cells from blood. In contrast to the negatively isolated CD8+ and CD4+ T cells, TEMRA cells were FACS-enriched. The sample comprised CD4+ T cells from PBMCs. This receptor was taken from a human donor with multiple sclerosis.

The CDR3 sequence is CASSRTGQENEQFF. In nucleotides, the CDR3 is TGTGCCAGCAGTAGAACGGGACAGGAGAATGAGCAGTTCTTC. The chain has TRBV12-3 or TRBV12-4 and TRBJ2-1; 8 bases agree with TRBD1. This CDR3 comprises 14 residues. Losses at the gene ends were 5 bases for V and 7 bases for J; bases not matched to a gene: 7.